This T cell receptor (beta chain) was captured in a study of blood T cell repertoires in COVID-19. Study-wide context: COVID-19 samples, acute and convalescent, were from the United States, Italy and Spain. PBMCs, B-cell-depleted T cells, or T cells were the source of the cDNA or gDNA that made up the material.

The CDR3 sequence is 11 residues long. Trimming cost V 5 bases and J 6 bases, with 7 bases left between them. The authors' processing: Nucleated cell number was recorded as an estimate derived from reference gene primer amplification. Measured with immunoSEQ multiplex PCR; TCRdb has only the in-frame clones, and not every one. The V and J calls and clone size were taken over from that table, and D and trimming were inferred from the DNA. This table has under 55,000 clones, about 85% appearing once. The V call is TRBV12-3 or TRBV12-4, the J call TRBJ2-5; D remains ambiguous. The sequence was obtained from a human donor in a cohort sampled during active COVID-19. Sequencing was done on a sample of peripheral blood. In DNA form, the CDR3 reads TGTGCCAGCAGTATGGCTCAGACCCAGTACTTC. Amino acids: CASSMAQTQYF.